A single sample is the source of the 17 T cell receptor beta chains below, sequenced in a study of T cells in localized non-small cell lung cancer. Profiled with immunoSEQ multiplex PCR; TCRdb holds only in-frame clones, not every one. The sample holds 2,500 or so clones; roughly 35% are singletons and the top ten take roughly a fifth. Sequencing was performed on normal lung tissue next to the tumor, taken before any cancer treatment. These receptor sequences come from a woman aged 35 to 70 with stage II squamous cell lung carcinoma.

The rearrangement links TRBV9 to TRBJ2-1, with 9 bases fitting TRBD2. The CDR3 has 14 residues. V lost 4 bases, J lost 7 bases, and 6 bases stayed unmatched. The germline V gene encodes CDR1 SGDLS and CDR2 YYNGEE. CDR3 nucleotides: TGTGCCAGCAGCTTGGGACTAGCTCGGAATGAGCAGTTCTTC. Its translation is CASSLGLARNEQFF.

The rearrangement joins TRBV6-7 to TRBJ2-4, with TRBD1 identical over 7 bases. TRBV6-7 is filed as an ORF, its function uncertain. V dropped 8 bases and J dropped 6; count of bases not matched to a gene: 13. The CDR3 is made up of 15 amino acids. CDR3 coding DNA: TGTGCCAGCCAAAGAGGGGGCTACCTGGGAAACATTCAGTACTTC. The encoded protein is CASQRGGYLGNIQYF.

This chain links TRBV7-5 with TRBJ2-2; the DNA was not compared with TRBD1, the D call given in the table. TRBV7-5 is a pseudogene locus. The CDR3 contains 15 residues. The CDR3 DNA reads TGTGCCAGCAGCCGCTCCGGGACACCGCCCGGGGAGCTGTTTTTT. Encoded protein: CASSRSGTPPGELFF.

This clone was seen only a few times. V usage is TRBV14 and J usage is TRBJ2-3, with 7 bases that match TRBD1. Trimming took 0 bases from V and 4 from J; bases not matched to a gene: 16. This CDR3 has 19 residues. CDR1 is SGHDN, CDR2 FVKESK, per germline. CDR3 DNA sequence: TGTGCCAGCAGCCAAGATTCGAGACAGGGACCGCGAGCCGCAGATACGCAGTATTTT. Protein: CASSQDSRQGPRAADTQYF.

This clone was detected only a few times. The chain is built from TRBV11-3 and TRBJ2-3; 10 bases line up with TRBD2. With V trimmed by 6 bases and J by 1 base, 7 bases remained unmatched. Germline V lookup: CDR1 SGHNT, CDR2 YENEEA. This CDR3 spans 16 amino acids. CDR3 region: CASSQAGGTGTDTQYF. The DNA for the CDR3 is TGTGCCAGCAGTCAAGCGGGAGGGACGGGCACAGATACGCAGTATTTT.

This clone turned up a few times. This chain uses TRBV11-3 with TRBJ2-3; 13 nucleotides line up with TRBD2. Germline CDR1 is SGHNT and CDR2 is YENEEA. The CDR3 consists of 16 residues. V was pared by 5 bases and J by 3 bases, with 5 bases of the junction left unmatched. The CDR3, as DNA: TGTGCCAGCAGCCTTATGACTAGCGGGAGGACAGATACGCAGTATTTT. This gives the protein CASSLMTSGRTDTQYF.

The chain links TRBV11-3 to TRBJ2-1; perhaps TRBD1 as D (6 bases). CDR1 SGHNT and CDR2 YENEEA come from the germline V gene. V was shortened by 2 bases and J by 8 bases, with 13 bases between the two germline ends. CDR3 length: 14 amino acids. The CDR3 reads CASSLTGPWDEQFF. DNA for the CDR3: TGTGCCAGCAGCTTAACAGGGCCCTGGGATGAGCAGTTCTTC.

By its share, this clone is medium-sized (0.01 to 0.1%). This chain uses TRBV2 with TRBJ2-1; the D call may be TRBD1 or TRBD2 (5 bases each). The germline gives CDR1 SNHLY, CDR2 FYNNEI. This CDR3 contains 17 residues. Trimming removed 10 bases at V and 5 bases at J, with 27 bases between. The CDR3: CATIRRSGPGSNNEQFF. CDR3 nucleotide sequence: TGTGCCACAATCAGACGGTCGGGGCCAGGGTCGAACAATGAGCAGTTCTTC.

The chain combines TRBV28 with TRBJ2-5, with D perhaps assigned TRBD1 or TRBD2 (5 bases each). V shed 6 bases and J shed 5 bases, with 16 bases lying between them. The V gene's germline CDR1 is MDHEN and CDR2 SYDVKM. This CDR3 contains 14 residues. The CDR3 here is CASSPQSGTETQYF. The CDR3, as DNA: TGTGCCAGCAGCCCCCAGTCAGGGACGGAGACCCAGTACTTC.

This rearrangement joins TRBV10-2 to TRBJ2-1, with a weak D call TRBD2 (6 bases). V lost 5 bases and J lost 4, with 18 bases in between. Germline V gives CDR1 WSHSY, CDR2 SAAADI. The CDR3 sequence is 16 residues long. The CDR3: CASSSAEAGTYNEQFF. CDR3 DNA: TGCGCCAGCAGTTCAGCAGAGGCGGGGACTTACAATGAGCAGTTCTTC.

The chain is built from TRBV4-1 and TRBJ1-2, with 8 bases matching TRBD1. Germline assignment: CDR1 MGHRA and CDR2 YSYEKL. There are 17 residues in the CDR3. The V gene end was trimmed by 0 bases and the J gene end by 5 bases; junction bases not matched to a gene: 11. CDR3 in amino acids: CASSQERVRQGRYGYTF. The CDR3 DNA sequence: TGCGCCAGCAGCCAAGAACGAGTCCGACAGGGGCGTTATGGCTACACCTTC.

The J gene is TRBJ2-7, the V gene TRBV23-1; TRBD1 matches at 7 bases. TRBV23-1 is an ORF; its function is uncertain. The CDR3 runs 13 residues. V shed 1 base, J shed 7 bases, and the junction held 4 bases outside the gene matches. CDR3 loop: CASSQYRGREQYV. The CDR3 DNA reads TGCGCCAGCAGTCAATATAGGGGGCGAGAGCAGTACGTC.

This chain connects TRBV28 to TRBJ1-3; D call uncertain. Trimming took off 5 bases at V and 4 bases at J, with 12 bases between the two ends. The CDR3 contains 14 residues. Germline lookup yields CDR1 MDHEN and CDR2 SYDVKM. The CDR3 region is CASSPRRHGNTIYF. CDR3 nucleotides: TGTGCCAGCAGTCCGCGGAGGCACGGAAACACCATATATTTT.

The chain couples TRBV18 to TRBJ2-7; tentatively, D is TRBD2 (5 bases). Trimming cost V 3 bases and J 2 bases, with 14 bases left between them. Germline values: CDR1 KGHSH, CDR2 LQKENI. The CDR3 loop spans 15 amino acids. The CDR3 protein is CASSPPAAAAYEQYF. The CDR3 DNA sequence: TGTGCCAGCTCACCCCCGGCGGCAGCGGCCTACGAGCAGTACTTC.

This chain links TRBV15 with TRBJ2-4; D ambiguous. Germline CDR1 and CDR2: LNHNV and YYDKDF (reference sequence). The CDR3 has 15 amino acids. Trimming stripped 7 bases from V and 4 bases from J, with 17 bases between. The CDR3 is CATNDPLTGKNIQYF. CDR3 nucleotides: TGTGCCACCAATGATCCTCTCACCGGGAAAAACATTCAGTACTTC.

This chain joins TRBV11-3 and TRBJ1-4, with D possibly TRBD1 on 6 matching bases. V lost 4 bases, J lost 0 bases, and 12 bases lay in between. This CDR3 contains 16 residues. CDR1 SGHNT and CDR2 YENEEA come from the germline V gene. CDR3 sequence (DNA): TGTGCCAGCAGCTCCGGACAGTGGGCAACTAATGAAAAACTGTTTTTT. Its translation is CASSSGQWATNEKLFF.

This clone is medium-sized within its sample. The CDR3 is CASSYTPMNTEAFF. CDR3 coding DNA: TGTGCCAGCAGTTATACACCAATGAACACTGAAGCTTTCTTT. The chain combines TRBV6-8 with TRBJ1-1; no reliable D call. CDR1 is MNHGY and CDR2 is SAAAGT in the germline V gene. Trimming stripped 3 bases from V and 0 bases from J, with 8 bases between. The CDR3 loop spans 14 amino acids.